This T cell receptor (beta chain) originates from a study of response to subunit inactivated influenza vaccine. Whole-study findings and limits: The authors put forward the suggestion that each seasonal influenza vaccination may bring in only a limited number of new T cells.

This CDR3 is built from 19 residues. Germline V gives CDR1 LNHNV, CDR2 YYDKDF (reference sequence). V was pared by 0 bases and J by 5 bases, with 25 bases between. In this sample, this clonotype turned up a few times. The antigen is unknown. TCRdb re-analysed the RT-PCR reads in MiXCR, keeping a single row per CDR3 protein. The repertoire holds about 500,000 distinct CDR3 sequences, approximately 15% seen once, with over 2.5% in the top ten. This chain connects TRBV15 to TRBJ2-5; D possibly corresponds to TRBD1 (6 bases). The source of this sequence is a man aged 50 to 75 who received an inactivated influenza vaccine. The starting material was CD4+ T cells sorted from PBMCs, obtained around 25 months after vaccination. The CDR3 spells CATSRDSLLGTRKLETQYF. CDR3 DNA: TGTGCCACCAGCAGAGATAGCCTTCTCGGGACAAGAAAGTTGGAGACCCAGTACTTC.